A single sample gave rise to the 8 T cell receptor beta chains below, sequenced in a study of blood T cell repertoires in COVID-19. Generated by immunoSEQ multiplex PCR, the TCRdb table keeps only in-frame clones and is missing some. Here the sample spans over 30,000 clones, 83% being singletons. The sequencing sample was made of peripheral blood. These receptors were collected from a man between 50 and 59 years old with acute or convalescent COVID-19.

The CDR3 DNA reads as TGTGCCAGCAGCTCTTCATGGAGGCCCAACACCGGGGAGCTGTTTTTT. Amino acid sequence: CASSSSWRPNTGELFF. The chain uses TRBV14 and TRBJ2-2, with a possible D match to TRBD2 (5 bases). Germline CDR1 SGHDN, CDR2 FVKESK. Between the trimmed V and J ends, which lost 5 bases and 2 bases, there was a span of 15 bases. The CDR3 length is 16 residues.

The genes are TRBV6-5 and TRBJ1-6; possibly TRBD1 for D (5 bases). The CDR3 covers 13 residues. Germline V lookup: CDR1 MNHEY, CDR2 SVGAGI. With 8 bases removed from V and 13 bases from J, the gap between germline ends came to 18 bases. In nucleotides, the CDR3 is TGTGCCAGCTTAGGGGCACCTCCGGATCCCCTCCACTTT. Amino acid sequence: CASLGAPPDPLHF.

V is TRBV2 and J is TRBJ2-7; TRBD1 matches 10 bases. Germline CDR1 and CDR2: SNHLY and FYNNEI. Trimming removed 5 bases from V and 11 bases from J; junction bases left unmatched: 9. This CDR3 comprises 13 residues. CDR3: CASSREMDRGKYF. CDR3 DNA sequence: TGTGCCAGCAGTAGAGAGATGGACAGGGGGAAGTACTTC.

The chain couples TRBV5-1 to TRBJ2-1; the match to TRBD1 covers 9 bases. The CDR3 totals 17 residues. The V gene's germline CDR1 is SGHRS and CDR2 YFSETQ. J was trimmed by 7 bases and V by 2 bases; bases with no gene match: 13. The CDR3 spells CASSLGTGTGIWNEQFF. CDR3 in DNA: TGCGCCAGCAGCTTAGGGACCGGGACAGGGATATGGAATGAGCAGTTCTTC.

Within the sample, this clone is medium-sized (0.01 to 0.1%). This chain uses TRBV4-1 with TRBJ2-5, with D unclear. The length of the CDR3 is 14 residues. The V and J ends lost 0 bases and 1 base respectively, with 6 bases between them. Germline CDR1 reads MGHRA; CDR2 reads YSYEKL. CDR3: CASSQETLQETQYF. CDR3 DNA sequence: TGCGCCAGCAGCCAAGAGACACTCCAAGAGACCCAGTACTTC.

The chain combines TRBV19 with TRBJ2-2; 9 positions agree with TRBD1. This CDR3 is built from 16 residues. Germline-derived CDR1 and CDR2 are LNHDA and SQIVND (reference sequence). V dropped 4 bases and J dropped 3; count of bases not matched to a gene: 6. CDR3 bases: TGTGCCAGTAGTACACCGGGACAGGGTGACACCGGGGAGCTGTTTTTT. Residues: CASSTPGQGDTGELFF.

V usage is TRBV19 and J usage is TRBJ2-1, with D perhaps matching TRBD1 (5 bases). Trimming removed 10 bases from V and 9 bases from J, with 10 bases in between. This CDR3 spans 10 amino acids. Germline CDR1 LNHDA, CDR2 SQIVND (reference sequence). As DNA, the CDR3 is TGTGCCATAGGGGTTGGTGAGCAGTTCTTC. This sequence encodes CAIGVGEQFF.

The gene calls are TRBV3-1 (or the pseudogene TRBV3-2) and TRBJ2-1, with 8 bases fitting TRBD2. CDR1 LGHDT and CDR2 YNNKEL come from the germline V gene (reference sequence). This CDR3 contains 17 residues. The V segment lost 1 base and the J segment 4 bases; nucleotides outside the gene matches: 9. This CDR3 is CASSQGVLSGVYNEQFF. The CDR3 DNA is TGTGCCAGCAGCCAAGGAGTTCTTAGCGGGGTTTACAATGAGCAGTTCTTC.